A selection of T cell receptor beta chains follows, all from one sample in a study of T-cell reconstitution after alpha-beta-depleted transplantation in children. From the PCR reads, TCRdb called clonotypes with MiXCR, one entry per CDR3 protein. The profile covers a few hundred thousand distinct CDR3 sequences, with 25% to 30% appearing a single time and approximately 33% taken by the ten largest. The sample in question was PBMCs, obtained before TCRalphabeta/CD19-depleted stem cell transplant. These receptors were obtained from a boy younger than two with Wiskott-Aldrich syndrome, due to receive a stem cell transplant. CDR3s include the opening cysteine and the closing phenylalanine or tryptophan. The D gene is left open where the match is weak. Clone size, where shown, is once, few, many, or a class for clones that have expanded.

>TRBV20-1|15|TRBJ2-1|few|.
TGCAGTGCTAGAGATATATCAAGCTCCTACAATGAGCAGTTCTTC
CSARDISSSYNEQFF
>TRBV5-5|17|TRBJ2-3|.|.
TGTGCCAGCAGCTTCCCGGTCGGCGGACTTGCTACAGATACGCAGTATTTT
CASSFPVGGLATDTQYF
>TRBV20-1|13|TRBJ2-2|.|TRBD1
TGCAGTGCGGAGACAGGGGGCACCGGGGAGCTGTTTTTT
CSAETGGTGELFF
>TRBV27|15|TRBJ2-7|.|TRBD2
TGTGCCAGCAGTTCACTAGCGGGAGTATCGGACGAGCAGTACTTC
CASSSLAGVSDEQYF
>TRBV27|13|TRBJ1-4|.|.
TGTGCCAGCAGAATGAGGGGAGGTCCGAAACTGTTTTTT
CASRMRGGPKLFF
>TRBV5-1|16|TRBJ2-7|.|.
TGCGCCAGCAGCTTGGCCGGGAGGACAGGGTCCTACGAGCAGTACTTC
CASSLAGRTGSYEQYF
>TRBV5-1|15|TRBJ2-1|.|TRBD2
TGCGCCAGCAGGATCGCGAGCGGGACCTACAATGAGCAGTTCTTC
CASRIASGTYNEQFF
>TRBV12-3/TRBV12-4|14|TRBJ2-7|few|.
TGTGCCAGCAGTTTATTTACGGTCTCCTACGAGCAGTACTTC
CASSLFTVSYEQYF
>TRBV6-1|16|TRBJ2-1|many|TRBD2
TGTGCCAGCAGACGGACTAGCGGGAGTTCCTACAATGAGCAGTTCTTC
CASRRTSGSSYNEQFF
>TRBV7-7|14|TRBJ2-1|few|TRBD2
TGTGCCAGCAGTCCCGGGACTACCAGCCCTGAGCAGTTCTTC
CASSPGTTSPEQFF
>TRBV28|13|TRBJ2-2|.|.
TGTGCCAGCAGTCCCTTGAGAGTCGGGGAGCTGTTTTTT
CASSPLRVGELFF
>TRBV5-1|14|TRBJ2-7|.|.
TGCGCCAGCAGCTTGGGAACAGGGTGGGACGAGCAGTACTTC
CASSLGTGWDEQYF
>TRBV29-1|13|TRBJ2-5|few|.
TGCAGCGTAGAAGAGACTAGGGGAGAGACCCAGTACTTC
CSVEETRGETQYF
>TRBV20-1|15|TRBJ2-5|.|TRBD1
TGCAGTGCCACGACAAGGAACAGGGGACAAGAGACCCAGTACTTC
CSATTRNRGQETQYF
>TRBV27|13|TRBJ1-5|.|.
TGTGCCAGCAGAGCAGGGATTGAACGGCCCCAGCATTTT
CASRAGIERPQHF
>TRBV28|19|TRBJ2-6|.|TRBD2
TGTGCCAGCAGTTCCGTGGGACTAGCGGGGGTCTCTGGGGCCAACGTCCTGACTTTC
CASSSVGLAGVSGANVLTF
>TRBV27|18|TRBJ2-6|.|.
TGTGCCAGCAGTCCCTACAGTCCGGGGGCCTCTGGGGCCAACGTCCTGACTTTC
CASSPYSPGASGANVLTF
>TRBV3-1|12|TRBJ1-4|.|.
TGTGCCAGCAGCCAAAGTGCCGAAAAACTGTTTTTT
CASSQSAEKLFF
>TRBV12-3/TRBV12-4|12|TRBJ2-7|few|.
TGTGCCAGCAGGCTCCCCGGAGGAGAGGAGTACTTC
CASRLPGGEEYF
>TRBV20-1|13|TRBJ2-2|few|.
TGCAGTGCTAGCTTGCGGGTTGCCGGGGAGCTGTTTTTT
CSASLRVAGELFF
>TRBV7-8|15|TRBJ1-3|.|.
TGTGCCAGCAGCTTAACTGGGACTCCTGGAAACACCATATATTTT
CASSLTGTPGNTIYF
>TRBV12-3/TRBV12-4|13|TRBJ2-1|.|.
TGTGCCAGCAGTTTTGGGACCATCAATGAGCAGTTCTTC
CASSFGTINEQFF
>TRBV20-1|16|TRBJ2-4|.|TRBD1
TGCAGTGCTAGGGGGGGACAGGGAGGGGCCAAAAACATTCAGTACTTC
CSARGGQGGAKNIQYF
>TRBV18|16|TRBJ2-6|.|.
TGTGCCAGCTCACCGATTAGTCCCTCTGGGGCCAACGTCCTGACTTTC
CASSPISPSGANVLTF
>TRBV28|14|TRBJ2-1|.|.
TGTGCCAGCAGGATGGTATTGGTGCCCAATGAGCAGTTCTTC
CASRMVLVPNEQFF
>TRBV5-1|18|TRBJ2-1|few|TRBD2
TGCGCCAGCAGCTTGGATAGACTAGCGGGATCGATCTACAATGAGCAGTTCTTC
CASSLDRLAGSIYNEQFF
>TRBV15|15|TRBJ2-3|.|.
TGTGCCACCAGCAGAGAGGGAGAGGGGACAGATACGCAGTATTTT
CATSREGEGTDTQYF
>TRBV27|14|TRBJ1-2|.|.
TGTGCCAGCAGTTTACGTGTTTCTAACTATGGCTACACCTTC
CASSLRVSNYGYTF
>TRBV7-6|15|TRBJ2-2|.|TRBD2
TGTGCCAGCAGCTCGACTAGCGGGGGTGGCGGGGAGCTGTTTTTT
CASSSTSGGGGELFF
>TRBV5-1|16|TRBJ2-7|.|.
TGCGCCAGCAGCTCAAATCCTATAACAGGGTCCTACGAGCAGTACTTC
CASSSNPITGSYEQYF
>TRBV24-1|17|TRBJ2-2|.|TRBD1
TGTGCCACCAGTGATTTAGGCAGGGGGACGAACACCGGGGAGCTGTTTTTT
CATSDLGRGTNTGELFF
>TRBV3-1|14|TRBJ1-2|few|.
TGTGCCAGCAGCCAGACGTTGGCCAGCTATGGCTACACCTTC
CASSQTLASYGYTF
>TRBV12-3/TRBV12-4|12|TRBJ2-6|.|.
TGTGCCAGCTGGTCCGGGGCCAACGTCCTGACTTTC
CASWSGANVLTF
>TRBV20-1|14|TRBJ2-7|few|TRBD2
TGCAGTGCTAATAGCGGGAGGGTCTCATACGAGCAGTACTTC
CSANSGRVSYEQYF
>TRBV30|11|TRBJ1-1|few|.
TGTGCCTGGAATATGAACACTGAAGCTTTCTTT
CAWNMNTEAFF
>TRBV20-1|12|TRBJ2-5|.|.
TGCAGTGCGGATGCAGAAATTGAGACCCAGTACTTC
CSADAEIETQYF
>TRBV4-2|16|TRBJ2-3|few|TRBD2
TGTGCCAGCAGCCAAGCGCGGAGCGGGGGCACAGATACGCAGTATTTT
CASSQARSGGTDTQYF
>TRBV10-3|13|TRBJ2-7|few|TRBD2
TGTGCCATCAGTGGGCGCCCGGGGGGAGAGCAGTACTTC
CAISGRPGGEQYF
>TRBV4-1|15|TRBJ1-2|.|TRBD1
TGCGCCAGCAGCCAAGATACAGGGGGATTTAAGGGCTACACCTTC
CASSQDTGGFKGYTF
>TRBV18|15|TRBJ2-3|few|TRBD1
TGTGCCAGCTCACCCTCGACAGGGGGCACAGATACGCAGTATTTT
CASSPSTGGTDTQYF
>TRBV5-1|15|TRBJ2-1|.|.
TGCGCCAGCAGCCCATTTACCACTTCCTACAATGAGCAGTTCTTC
CASSPFTTSYNEQFF
>TRBV20-1|17|TRBJ2-1|once|TRBD2
TGCTGTGCTAGAGATTTTCAAGCGGGAAGCTCCTACAATGAGCAGTTCTTC
CCARDFQAGSSYNEQFF